Sequencing of this TCR beta chain was carried out in a study of blood T cells in healthy people across ages. Ranging in age from about 6 to 95, the donors were healthy Caucasian individuals from Russia. Total RNA extraction produced at least 6 micrograms (per sample) for the study. Germline V CDR1 and CDR2: SGHDN, FVKESK. The CDR3 length is 14 residues. Concerning this clonotype: Its ends do not fully match the called genes, so a read error is possible.

The second PCR ran about 6 to 11 cycles with a sample-barcoded 5' primer and J-beta primers. TCRdb redid the calling of the 5' RACE reads with MiXCR, one entry per CDR3 protein. The sample holds 1.5 million to 2 million distinct CDR3 sequences, about two fifths seen once. Sequenced material: blood. The TCR originated in a human donor in good health. The rearrangement joins TRBV14 to TRBJ1-1; D unclear. CDR3 in amino acids: CVSSPRLGNTEAFF. CDR3 coding DNA: TGTGTCAGCAGCCCGAGGTTGGGGAACACTGAAGCTTTCTTT.